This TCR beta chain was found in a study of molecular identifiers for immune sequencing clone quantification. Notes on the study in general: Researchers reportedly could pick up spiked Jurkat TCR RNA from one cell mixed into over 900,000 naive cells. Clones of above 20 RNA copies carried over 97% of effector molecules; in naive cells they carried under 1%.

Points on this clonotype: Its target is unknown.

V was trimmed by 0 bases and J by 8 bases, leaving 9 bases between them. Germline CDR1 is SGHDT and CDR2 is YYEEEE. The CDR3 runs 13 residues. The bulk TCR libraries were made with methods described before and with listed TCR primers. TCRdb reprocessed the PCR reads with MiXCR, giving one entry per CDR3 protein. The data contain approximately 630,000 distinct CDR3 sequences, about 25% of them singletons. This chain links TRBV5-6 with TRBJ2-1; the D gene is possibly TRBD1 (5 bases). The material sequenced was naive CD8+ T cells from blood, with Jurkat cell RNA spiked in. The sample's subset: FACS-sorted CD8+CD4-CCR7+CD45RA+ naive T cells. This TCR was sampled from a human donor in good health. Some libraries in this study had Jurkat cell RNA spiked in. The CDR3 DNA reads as TGTGCCAGCAGCTTGGTCTTAGGGGATGAGCAGTTCTTC. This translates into CASSLVLGDEQFF.